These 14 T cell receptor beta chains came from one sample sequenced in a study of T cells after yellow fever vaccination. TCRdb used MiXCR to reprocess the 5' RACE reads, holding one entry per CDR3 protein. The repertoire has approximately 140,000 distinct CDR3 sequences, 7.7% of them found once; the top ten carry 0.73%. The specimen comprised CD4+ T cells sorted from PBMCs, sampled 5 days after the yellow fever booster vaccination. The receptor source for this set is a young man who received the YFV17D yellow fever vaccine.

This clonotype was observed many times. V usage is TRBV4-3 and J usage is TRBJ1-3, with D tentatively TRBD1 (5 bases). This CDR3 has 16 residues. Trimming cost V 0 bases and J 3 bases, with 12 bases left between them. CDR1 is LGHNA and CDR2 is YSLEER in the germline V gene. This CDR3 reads CASSQDRGGFGNTIYF. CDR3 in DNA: TGCGCCAGCAGCCAAGATAGGGGCGGATTTGGAAACACCATATATTTT.

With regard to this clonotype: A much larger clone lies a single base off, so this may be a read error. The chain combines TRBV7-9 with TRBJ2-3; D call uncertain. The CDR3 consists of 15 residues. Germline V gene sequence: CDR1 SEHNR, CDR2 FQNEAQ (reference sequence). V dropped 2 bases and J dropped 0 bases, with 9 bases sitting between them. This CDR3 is CASSLSVTSTDTQYF. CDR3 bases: TGTGCCAGCAGCTTAAGCGTAACTAGCACAGATACGCAGTATTTT.

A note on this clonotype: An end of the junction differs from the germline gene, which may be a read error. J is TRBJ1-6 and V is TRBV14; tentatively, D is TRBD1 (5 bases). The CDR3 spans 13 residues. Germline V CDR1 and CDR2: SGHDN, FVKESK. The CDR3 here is CASSKDLRGPLHF. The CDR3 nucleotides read TGTGCCAGCAGCAAAGACCTCCGGGGGCCCCTCCACTTT.

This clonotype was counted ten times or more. The CDR3 region is CSGTDGSYEQYF. Here the CDR3 DNA reads TGCAGCGGGACAGACGGTTCCTACGAGCAGTACTTC. This chain links TRBV20-1 with TRBJ2-7; TRBD1 matches 7 bases. CDR3 size: 12 residues. Per germline, CDR1 DFQATT and CDR2 SNEGSKA (reference sequence).

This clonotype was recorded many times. The CDR3 nucleotides are TGTGCCAGCAGCCAAGTCAGACAGGGTCGGGAGTCCTACACCTTC. It translates to CASSQVRQGRESYTF. The chain recombines TRBV14 with TRBJ1-2; TRBD1 matches at 7 bases. V gave up 1 base and J gave up 10 bases; unmatched junction bases: 12. This CDR3 has 15 amino acids. From germline, CDR1 is SGHDN and CDR2 FVKESK.

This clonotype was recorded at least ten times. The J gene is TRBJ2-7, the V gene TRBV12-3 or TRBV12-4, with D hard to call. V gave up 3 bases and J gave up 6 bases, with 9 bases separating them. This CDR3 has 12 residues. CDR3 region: CASSFFPREQYF. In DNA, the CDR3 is TGTGCCAGCAGTTTTTTCCCTCGCGAGCAGTACTTC.

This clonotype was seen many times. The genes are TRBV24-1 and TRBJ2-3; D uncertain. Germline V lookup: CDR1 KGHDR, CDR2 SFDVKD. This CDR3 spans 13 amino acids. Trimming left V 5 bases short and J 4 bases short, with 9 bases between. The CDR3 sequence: CATSAPGADTQYF. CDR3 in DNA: TGTGCCACCAGTGCCCCTGGGGCAGATACGCAGTATTTT.

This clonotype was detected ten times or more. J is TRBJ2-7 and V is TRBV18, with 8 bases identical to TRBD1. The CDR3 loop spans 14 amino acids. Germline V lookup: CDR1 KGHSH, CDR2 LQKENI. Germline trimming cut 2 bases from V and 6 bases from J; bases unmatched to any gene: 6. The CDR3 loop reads CASSPMPGGSEQYF. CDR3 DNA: TGTGCCAGCTCACCAATGCCAGGGGGCAGCGAGCAGTACTTC.

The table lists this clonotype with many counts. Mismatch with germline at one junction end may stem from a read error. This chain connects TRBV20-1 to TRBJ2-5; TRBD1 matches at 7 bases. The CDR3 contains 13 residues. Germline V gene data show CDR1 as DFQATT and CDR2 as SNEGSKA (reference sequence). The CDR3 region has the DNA TGCAGTGCAAGGGGACAGTGGGAAGAGGCCCAGTACTTC. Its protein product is CSARGQWEEAQYF.

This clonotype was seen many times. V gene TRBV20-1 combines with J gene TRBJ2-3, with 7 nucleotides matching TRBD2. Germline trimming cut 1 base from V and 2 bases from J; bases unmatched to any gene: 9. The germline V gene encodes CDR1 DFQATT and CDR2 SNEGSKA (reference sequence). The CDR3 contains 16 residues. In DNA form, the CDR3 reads TGCAGTGCTAGAGTCGTCGAGCGGGGCTACACAGATACGCAGTATTTT. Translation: CSARVVERGYTDTQYF.

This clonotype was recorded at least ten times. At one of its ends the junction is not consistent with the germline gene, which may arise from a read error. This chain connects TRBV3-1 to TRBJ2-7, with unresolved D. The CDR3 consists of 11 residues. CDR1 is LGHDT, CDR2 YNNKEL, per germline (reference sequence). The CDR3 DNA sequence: TGTGCCAGCAGCCAAGATAGGGCCTTGGTCTTC. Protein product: CASSQDRALVF.

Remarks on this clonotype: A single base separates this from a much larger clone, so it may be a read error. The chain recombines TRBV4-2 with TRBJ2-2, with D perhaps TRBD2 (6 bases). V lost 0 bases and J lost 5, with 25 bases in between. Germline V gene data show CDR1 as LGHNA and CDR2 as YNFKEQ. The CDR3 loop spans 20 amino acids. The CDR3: CASSQELGGVGYGSTGELFF. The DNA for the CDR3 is TGTGCCAGCAGCCAAGAACTGGGAGGAGTTGGGTATGGTTCAACCGGGGAGCTGTTTTTT.

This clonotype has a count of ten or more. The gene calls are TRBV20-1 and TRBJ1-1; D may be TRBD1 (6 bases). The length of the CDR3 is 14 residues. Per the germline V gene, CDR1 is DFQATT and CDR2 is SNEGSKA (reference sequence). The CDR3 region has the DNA TGCAAAGCAGCGGCGGGACAACAGAACACTGAAGCTTTCTTT. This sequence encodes CKAAAGQQNTEAFF.

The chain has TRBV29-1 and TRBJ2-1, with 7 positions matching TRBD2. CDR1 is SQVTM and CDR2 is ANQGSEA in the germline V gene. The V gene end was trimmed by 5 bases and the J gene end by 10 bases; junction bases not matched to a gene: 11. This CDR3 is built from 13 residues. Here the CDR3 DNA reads TGCAGCGTTTCCCCGGGAGGAACGCTAGAGCAGTTCTTC. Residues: CSVSPGGTLEQFF.